These 12 T cell receptor beta chains share one sample of origin, sequenced in a study of T cell clonotyping in hematopoietic cell transplantation. Time point specified: recipient sample about 28 days before transplant, after cytoreduction. The repertoire was sequenced with immunoSEQ multiplex PCR; TCRdb's copy has only in-frame clones and lacks some. This sample carries some 45,000 clones, 82% of them seen once, and the ten largest clones take roughly 5.5%. Sample: peripheral blood mononuclear cells, taken before stem cell transplant. All receptors derive from a man aged 55 to 70 with myelodysplastic syndrome. Some clones in this sample may be carry-over from other donors' samples.

This clone showed up just a few times. The CDR3 bases are TGTGCCACCAAAGGGGGCAAGGGAACCACTGAAGCTTTCTTT. This translates into CATKGGKGTTEAFF. The chain is built from TRBV2 and TRBJ1-1; 7 nucleotides line up with TRBD1. The CDR3 consists of 14 residues. V gave up 10 bases and J gave up 4 bases; unmatched junction bases: 12. Germline V lookup: CDR1 SNHLY, CDR2 FYNNEI.

The chain employs TRBV27 and TRBJ1-5, with 8 bases fitting TRBD1. Per the germline V gene, CDR1 is MNHEY and CDR2 is SMNVEV (reference sequence). J gave up 4 bases and V 7 bases, and 3 bases lay outside the gene matches. This CDR3 contains 13 residues. CDR3 loop: CASKGQENQPQHF. CDR3 nucleotides: TGTGCCAGCAAGGGACAGGAGAATCAGCCCCAGCATTTT.

The genes are TRBV7-8 and TRBJ1-5; D might be TRBD1 (5 bases). Germline V gives CDR1 SGHVS, CDR2 FQNEAQ. Trimming took 5 bases from V and 0 from J, leaving 20 bases between them. The CDR3 is 18 residues long. The CDR3 DNA is TGTGCCAGCAGCATCCTCCCCCGGAGGGACCTTAGCAATCAGCCCCAGCATTTT. Its translation is CASSILPRRDLSNQPQHF.

The chain has TRBV7-3 and TRBJ2-7; D is unclear. Germline V gene lookup returns CDR1 SGHTA and CDR2 FQGTGA. Trimming removed 2 bases at V and 6 bases at J, with 11 bases between. CDR3 length: 13 amino acids. CDR3 amino acids: CASSLLGGLEQYF. Written as DNA, the CDR3 is TGTGCCAGCAGCTTACTCGGCGGTCTCGAGCAGTACTTC.

This chain links TRBV7-8 with TRBJ2-5; D is undetermined. Germline V lookup: CDR1 SGHVS, CDR2 FQNEAQ. The CDR3 length is 14 residues. With 0 bases removed from V and 0 bases from J, the gap between germline ends came to 5 bases. The CDR3 coding sequence is TGTGCCAGCAGCTTAGCCAGCAACCAAGAGACCCAGTACTTC. Its translation: CASSLASNQETQYF.

The chain couples TRBV19 to TRBJ1-2; D is possibly TRBD1 (5 bases). V was cut by 6 bases and J by 2 bases, with 10 bases left in between. This CDR3 comprises 13 residues. Germline CDR1 is LNHDA and CDR2 is SQIVND (reference sequence). The chain's CDR3 is CASSRRDNYGYTF. The CDR3 DNA follows: TGTGCCAGTAGCCGACGGGACAACTATGGCTACACCTTC. Complete variable domain (other parts from reference TRBV19 and TRBJ1-2): DGGITQSPKYLFRKEGQNVTLSCEQNLNHDAMYWYRQDPGQGLRLIYYSQIVNDFQKGDIAEGYSVSREKKESFPLTVTSAQKNPTAFYLCASSRRDNYGYTFGSGTRLTVV.

The rearrangement uses TRBV29-1 and TRBJ1-2, with D unclear. V dropped 2 bases and J dropped 4 bases, with 17 bases sitting between them. There are 15 residues in the CDR3. Per germline, CDR1 SQVTM and CDR2 ANQGSEA. The CDR3 loop is CSVEQPRVDGYGYTF. The CDR3 bases are TGCAGCGTTGAACAGCCTAGGGTCGATGGCTATGGCTACACCTTC.

V is TRBV7-2 and J is TRBJ2-3; no clear D. V lost 2 bases to trimming and J lost 3 bases, with 6 bases between them. CDR1 and CDR2 (germline): SGHTA, FQGNSA. The CDR3 contains 13 residues. Here the CDR3 reads CASSLLGTDTQYF. Here the CDR3 DNA reads TGTGCCAGCAGCTTACTGGGAACAGATACGCAGTATTTT.

The J gene is TRBJ1-1, the V gene TRBV2, with D uncertain. This CDR3 is 12 amino acids long. V shed 5 bases and J shed 7 bases, with 11 bases lying between them. The germline V gene encodes CDR1 SNHLY and CDR2 FYNNEI. Here the CDR3 DNA reads TGTGCCAGCAGTCAACAGCGTTTTGAAGCTTTCTTT. It encodes CASSQQRFEAFF.

This CDR3 reads CASRPGTSGGTGELFF. The CDR3 DNA sequence: TGTGCCAGCAGGCCCGGGACTAGCGGGGGGACCGGGGAGCTGTTTTTT. This chain connects TRBV2 to TRBJ2-2; TRBD2 matches 15 bases. In germline, CDR1 is SNHLY, CDR2 FYNNEI. CDR3 length: 16 amino acids. The J segment lost 5 bases and the V segment lost 6 bases, leaving 4 bases of the junction unmatched. Using reference TRBV2 and TRBJ2-2 for the parts outside the CDR3, the full variable domain is EPEVTQTPSHQVTQMGQEVILRCVPISNHLYFYWYRQILGQKVEFLVSFYNNEISEKSEIFDDQFSVERPDGSNFTLKIRSTKLEDSAMYFCASRPGTSGGTGELFFGEGSRLTVL.

The chain couples TRBV6-5 to TRBJ1-1, with D hard to call. Germline values: CDR1 MNHEY, CDR2 SVGAGI. V lost 6 bases, J lost 6 bases, and 14 bases lay in between. This CDR3 region has 13 residues. The CDR3: CASSRGRGSEAFF. CDR3 nucleotides: TGTGCCAGCAGCCGCGGACGGGGTTCTGAAGCTTTCTTT.

The chain joins TRBV7-8 to TRBJ2-1; D gene ambiguous. Germline V gene sequence: CDR1 SGHVS, CDR2 FQNEAQ. This CDR3 contains 16 residues. V was pared by 5 bases and J by 0 bases, with 14 bases between. The CDR3 region has the DNA TGTGCCAGCAGCCTAACATTCTCGAGCTCCTACAATGAGCAGTTCTTC. It specifies CASSLTFSSSYNEQFF.